Listed below are T cell receptor beta chains from one sample, sequenced in a study of T cells after yellow fever vaccination. TCRdb called the 5' RACE reads again in MiXCR, with one record for every CDR3 protein. This table has about 340,000 distinct CDR3 sequences, 8.7% appearing once. Source: PBMCs, taken on the day of the first yellow fever vaccination. The receptor set was obtained from a man younger than 30 who received the YFV17D yellow fever vaccine. Each CDR3 is given with its conserved first and last residue. Fields, in order: D gene, V gene, clone size, J gene, CDR3 DNA, CDR3 protein. D genes are given only for firm matches. Not all rows give a size; the values are once, few, many and, for expanded clones, a class.

>-|TRBV28|-|TRBJ2-5
TGTGCCAGCAGGGCCCTGGCAGAGACCCAGTACTTC
CASRALAETQYF
>-|TRBV25-1|few|TRBJ1-4
TGTGCCAGCAGTTTCCGACTTAGTAATGAAAAACTGTTTTTT
CASSFRLSNEKLFF
>-|TRBV5-1|few|TRBJ2-7
TGCGCCAGCAGCTTGACTCACTACGGATCCGAGCAGTACTTC
CASSLTHYGSEQYF
>-|TRBV18|few|TRBJ2-5
TGTGCCAGCTCACCAACGGGGACCGCGGTTGAGACCCAGTACTTC
CASSPTGTAVETQYF
>-|TRBV9|few|TRBJ2-5
TGTGCCAGCAGCGTCCAGGGGATGGAGACCCAGTACTTC
CASSVQGMETQYF
>-|TRBV19|few|TRBJ2-5
TGTGCCAGTAGTATCACCGGGACTTACCAAGAGACCCAGTACTTC
CASSITGTYQETQYF
>TRBD1|TRBV11-2|few|TRBJ2-7
TGTGCCAGCAGCCGGGACAGGCTTTTCTACGAGCAGTACTTC
CASSRDRLFYEQYF
>TRBD2|TRBV7-3|-|TRBJ2-3
TGTGCCAGCAGCCGGCGGGGGACTCTGGGGGATACGCAGTATTTT
CASSRRGTLGDTQYF
>TRBD2|TRBV20-1|many|TRBJ2-5
TGCAGTGCTAGAGATCGGGTAGCGGGCACTCCCGTGGCCCAGTACTTC
CSARDRVAGTPVAQYF
>TRBD1|TRBV7-9|few|TRBJ2-3
TGTGCCAGCAGACAGGGGTGGACAGATACGCAGTATTTT
CASRQGWTDTQYF
>TRBD1|TRBV15|few|TRBJ1-5
TGTGCCACCAGCGCGACAGGGGTAAGTCAGCCCCAGCATTTT
CATSATGVSQPQHF
>-|TRBV5-1|few|TRBJ2-3
TGCGCCAGCAGCTTACGGGGGGCTCAAGGAGATACGCAGTATTTT
CASSLRGAQGDTQYF
>-|TRBV6-2/TRBV6-3|-|TRBJ1-5
TGTGCCAGCAGTTACTTGGGGACACTGAATCAGCCCCAGCATTTT
CASSYLGTLNQPQHF
>-|TRBV4-2|few|TRBJ1-2
TGTGCCAGCAGCCAAGAGTTCGGCGCTAACTATGGCTACACCTTC
CASSQEFGANYGYTF
>TRBD1|TRBV4-1|few|TRBJ2-5
TGCGCCAGCAGCCAAGAACCCACGACAGGGTTCGTCCAAGAGACCCAGTACTTC
CASSQEPTTGFVQETQYF
>TRBD2|TRBV20-1|many|TRBJ2-1
TGCAGTGCTAGAGATACGGGGGGTTCCTACAATGAGCAGTTCTTC
CSARDTGGSYNEQFF
>-|TRBV7-8|few|TRBJ2-2
TGTGCCAGCAGCTCTTGGGTAATCGGGAACACCGGGGAGCTGTTTTTT
CASSSWVIGNTGELFF
>-|TRBV7-6|many|TRBJ1-1
TGTGCCAGCAGCCAAGGACGGGGAACTGAAGCTTTCTTT
CASSQGRGTEAFF
>TRBD1|TRBV7-9|few|TRBJ2-3
TGTGCCAGCAGGACAGGGAACACAGATACGCAGTATTTT
CASRTGNTDTQYF
>TRBD2|TRBV27|-|TRBJ2-7
TGTGCCAGCACTAGACTAGCGGGGGCCCTACTATCCTACGAGCAGTACTTC
CASTRLAGALLSYEQYF
>-|TRBV14|-|TRBJ2-3
TGTGCCAGCAGCCAAGGGTGGGGCACAGATACGCAGTATTTT
CASSQGWGTDTQYF
>-|TRBV2|few|TRBJ1-6
TGTGCCAGCAGTGGGAAAGCACCCCTCCACTTT
CASSGKAPLHF
>-|TRBV5-1|-|TRBJ2-5
TGCGCCAGCAGCCAGACGGCGGGTCAAGAGACCCAGTACTTC
CASSQTAGQETQYF
>TRBD1|TRBV5-1|-|TRBJ2-2
TGCGCCAGCAGCCCGGGACAGGGTTACGGAGACACCGGGGAGCTGTTTTTT
CASSPGQGYGDTGELFF
>TRBD1|TRBV6-5|few|TRBJ1-5
TGTGCCAGCAGTTATTTCGCCCCGGGACAGGGGGCGAAGCAGCCCCAGCATTTT
CASSYFAPGQGAKQPQHF
>-|TRBV4-3|few|TRBJ1-2
TGCGCCAGCACCCCAGGACAGCCCGGGGGCTATGGCTACACCTTC
CASTPGQPGGYGYTF
>-|TRBV14|-|TRBJ2-5
TGTGCCAGCAGCCAAGATCCGAGCGGCGATAAGACCCAGTACTTC
CASSQDPSGDKTQYF
>TRBD1|TRBV15|few|TRBJ1-5
TGTGCCACCAGCATGGACAGGGGAGGGAATCAGCCCCAGCATTTT
CATSMDRGGNQPQHF
>-|TRBV4-3|few|TRBJ1-2
TGCGCCAGCAGCCAAGATAAAACAGGCGTGGGCTATGGCTACACCTTC
CASSQDKTGVGYGYTF
>TRBD2|TRBV6-2/TRBV6-3|-|TRBJ2-7
TGTGCCAGCAGTTACTCGACGGGACTATCATGGTACGAGCAGTACTTC
CASSYSTGLSWYEQYF
>-|TRBV25-1|-|TRBJ1-2
TGTGCCAGCAGCGAAGGAGGTGGCTACACCTTC
CASSEGGGYTF
>-|TRBV12-3/TRBV12-4|few|TRBJ2-7
TGTGCCAGCAGTACCACAGGGAAAAACGAGCAGTACTTC
CASSTTGKNEQYF
>-|TRBV4-3|many|TRBJ2-1
TGCGCCAGCAGCCCTAGGAGGCTTAACGCCTACAATGAGCAGTTCTTC
CASSPRRLNAYNEQFF
>-|TRBV7-9|many|TRBJ1-1
TGTGCCAGCAGCCTCACAGGGTATCGGAACACTGAAGCTTTCTTT
CASSLTGYRNTEAFF
>-|TRBV19|-|TRBJ2-3
TGTGCCAGTAGGCAGGGGATCAGCACAGATACGCAGTATTTT
CASRQGISTDTQYF
>TRBD1|TRBV20-1|-|TRBJ1-5
TGCAGTGCTCAGTCAGGGGGGAGTAGCAATCAGCCCCAGCATTTT
CSAQSGGSSNQPQHF
>-|TRBV7-6|many|TRBJ2-1
TGTGCCAGCAGCTTAGCGCACGGTGCTGAGCAGTTCTTC
CASSLAHGAEQFF
>TRBD2|TRBV11-2|-|TRBJ2-1
TGTGCCAGCAGCTCTTACAGCGGGGGGGTGAAGGAGCAGTTCTTC
CASSSYSGGVKEQFF
>-|TRBV29-1|many|TRBJ2-3
TGCAGCGCCGCCTGGGGGGGCCCAGATACGCAGTATTTT
CSAAWGGPDTQYF
>TRBD1|TRBV6-2/TRBV6-3|few|TRBJ2-6
TGTGCCAGCAGCAGCGACAGGGCTTCTGGGGCCAACGTCCTGACTTTC
CASSSDRASGANVLTF